The 3 T cell receptor beta chains below were found in one sample sequenced in a study of blood T cell repertoires in COVID-19. Sequencing was performed with immunoSEQ multiplex PCR; in TCRdb, only in-frame clones are kept and a portion is missing. The sample carries around 250,000 clones, approximately 84% recorded once. The sequencing sample was made of PBMCs or T cells enriched from blood (not recorded which). These receptors all come from a man in his fifties or sixties who had recovered from COVID-19.

The genes are TRBV28 and TRBJ1-2, with 12 bases lining up with TRBD1. The CDR3 has 16 residues. Per germline, CDR1 MDHEN and CDR2 SYDVKM. V was clipped by 5 bases and J by 8 bases; unmatched bases: 12. Written as DNA, the CDR3 is TGTGCCAGCAGTGTCCCGGGACAGGGGGCGGTGAAAGGCTACACCTTC. Translating it yields CASSVPGQGAVKGYTF.

The rearrangement joins TRBV19 to TRBJ2-1; D is possibly TRBD1 (6 bases). CDR3 size: 14 residues. The germline V gene encodes CDR1 LNHDA and CDR2 SQIVND (reference sequence). V lost 2 bases to trimming and J lost 6 bases, with 11 bases between them. For the CDR3, the DNA is TGTGCCAGTAGTATAAGGGGACATGCCAATGAGCAGTTCTTC. It codes for CASSIRGHANEQFF.

The chain joins TRBV7-2 to TRBJ2-3, with D perhaps TRBD1 (6 bases). CDR1 SGHTA and CDR2 FQGNSA come from the germline V gene. Trimming took off 3 bases at V and 5 bases at J, with 15 bases between the two ends. This CDR3 is 15 amino acids long. The CDR3 DNA is TGTGCCAGCAGCTTGGGGACACTAGTCAAAGATACGCAGTATTTT. Protein: CASSLGTLVKDTQYF. The whole variable domain, remainder taken from reference TRBV7-2 and TRBJ2-3, is GAGVSQSPSNKVTEKGKDVELRCDPISGHTALYWYRQSLGQGLEFLIYFQGNSAPDKSGLPSDRFSAERTGGSVSTLTIQRTQQEDSAVYLCASSLGTLVKDTQYFGPGTRLTVL.